These 24 T cell receptor beta chains came from one sample sequenced in a study of CXCR3-negative and CXCR3-positive naive CD8 T cells. The TRB libraries of cDNA were built by UMI-labeled 5' RACE. Reanalyzing the 5' RACE reads, TCRdb keeps one entry per CDR3 protein, without DNA. This sample carries fewer than 80,000 distinct CDR3 sequences, with approximately 4.5% going to the ten biggest clones. The sequenced material came from naive CXCR3- CD8+ T cells from blood. Stated subset: CD45RO-CCR7+CD27+CD95- naive CD8+ T cells lacking CXCR3 (TNR3-). These receptor sequences come from a human donor in good health. Some clones in this sample may be carry-over from other donors' samples.

The rearrangement uses TRBV4-1 and TRBJ1-2; lacking DNA, the TRBD1 call made by TCRdb goes unchecked. Germline CDR1 and CDR2: MGHRA and YSYEKL. The CDR3 covers 19 residues. The CDR3 loop reads CASSHPPGQGDGDTNSYTF.

The V gene is TRBV28, the J gene TRBJ1-1. The CDR3 is 13 amino acids. Germline CDR1 is MDHEN and CDR2 is SYDVKM. The CDR3 sequence: CASSYGYRTEAFF.

The gene calls are TRBV29-1 and TRBJ2-7; the TCRdb call, TRBD1, lacks DNA for checking. The CDR3 has 14 residues. Germline V gene sequence: CDR1 SQVTM, CDR2 ANQGSEA. CDR3 protein: CSVRNRGFLDEQYF.

The chain carries TRBV6-2 or TRBV6-3 and TRBJ2-2. The CDR3 contains 13 residues. Looked up from germline, CDR1 is MNHEY and CDR2 is SVGEGT. CDR3 sequence reads: CASSYQNTGELFF.

The chain couples TRBV20-1 to TRBJ2-1; the TRBD1 assignment by TCRdb is unverifiable without DNA. The CDR3 is made up of 15 amino acids. Germline CDR1 is DFQATT and CDR2 is SNEGSKA (reference sequence). The CDR3 loop reads CSAPSQVVSYNEQFF.

The gene calls are TRBV4-3 and TRBJ1-2. This CDR3 region has 13 residues. Germline lookup yields CDR1 LGHNA and CDR2 YSLEER. This CDR3 is CASSQDRRDGYTF.

V gene TRBV4-3 combines with J gene TRBJ2-5; the TCRdb call, TRBD2, lacks DNA for checking. The CDR3 runs 14 residues. Germline assignment: CDR1 LGHNA and CDR2 YSLEER. The CDR3 region is CASSQDRGGETQYF.

The chain combines TRBV7-9 with TRBJ1-1. Germline-derived CDR1 and CDR2 are SEHNR and FQNEAQ (reference sequence). This CDR3 is 16 amino acids long. The CDR3 sequence: CASSLAGAGPSTEAFF.

J is TRBJ2-7 and V is TRBV19; TCRdb's D gene call, TRBD1, goes unchecked for lack of DNA. Germline loops: CDR1 LNHDA, CDR2 SQIVND (reference sequence). This CDR3 comprises 15 residues. The CDR3: CASSIWGTSAYEQYF.

This chain links TRBV11-2 with TRBJ2-1; TCRdb selects TRBD2, and the lack of DNA leaves this call unchecked. The CDR3 is 13 residues long. Germline loops: CDR1 SGHAT, CDR2 FQNNGV. CDR3 region: CASSRGDGDEQFF. The whole variable domain, filled in from reference TRBV11-2 and TRBJ2-1, reads EAGVAQSPRYKIIEKRQSVAFWCNPISGHATLYWYQQILGQGPKLLIQFQNNGVVDDSQLPKDRFSAERLKGVDSTLKIQPAKLEDSAVYLCASSRGDGDEQFFGPGTRLTVL.

J is TRBJ1-1 and V is TRBV20-1; lacking DNA, the TRBD1 call made by TCRdb goes unchecked. CDR1 and CDR2 (germline): DFQATT, SNEGSKA (reference sequence). The CDR3 extends over 12 amino acids. The CDR3 region is CSARQGETEAFF.

This rearrangement joins TRBV29-1 to TRBJ1-3; TCRdb picks TRBD1, but there is no DNA to check that call. The CDR3 spans 15 residues. CDR1 is SQVTM and CDR2 is ANQGSEA in the germline V gene. The CDR3 sequence: CSVEDRRGPGNTIYF.

The chain couples TRBV6-2 or TRBV6-3 to TRBJ2-1; TCRdb's D call of TRBD1 is untestable without DNA. Germline V gene lookup returns CDR1 MNHEY and CDR2 SVGEGT. The CDR3 is 13 amino acids. The CDR3 is CASNPGPYNEQFF.

The chain employs TRBV14 and TRBJ2-5; no DNA is available, so the TRBD2 call from TCRdb remains unchecked. The CDR3 runs to 16 residues. Germline V gene lookup returns CDR1 SGHDN and CDR2 FVKESK. CDR3 sequence reads: CASSQDPALEQETQYF.

This rearrangement joins TRBV10-3 to TRBJ2-4. The CDR3 length is 13 residues. In germline, CDR1 is ENHRY, CDR2 SYGVKD. The CDR3 loop is CAISASTRDIQYF.

The rearrangement links TRBV29-1 to TRBJ1-1. The CDR3 contains 13 residues. CDR1 is SQVTM and CDR2 is ANQGSEA in the germline V gene. CDR3 sequence: CSVEDLTNTEAFF.

V usage is TRBV7-9 and J usage is TRBJ2-3; TCRdb designates TRBD1, a call that cannot be tested without DNA. CDR3 size: 13 residues. Germline-derived CDR1 and CDR2 are SEHNR and FQNEAQ (reference sequence). The CDR3 sequence is CASSPATTDTQYF.

The chain couples TRBV7-2 to TRBJ2-5; TCRdb proposes TRBD2, but this gene call is untestable without DNA. This CDR3 region has 15 residues. Germline V lookup: CDR1 SGHTA, CDR2 FQGNSA. CDR3 in amino acids: CASSLLAGVQETQYF.

The genes are TRBV28 and TRBJ2-7; there is no DNA to check the TCRdb D call of TRBD1. CDR1 and CDR2 (germline): MDHEN, SYDVKM. The CDR3 consists of 15 residues. The CDR3 sequence is CASSLTGARTYEQYF.

The CDR3 sequence: CSARDGTGAENTGELFF. The gene calls are TRBV20-1 and TRBJ2-2; TCRdb reports TRBD1, a call that lacks DNA to check it against. CDR1 DFQATT and CDR2 SNEGSKA come from the germline V gene (reference sequence). The CDR3 covers 17 residues.

The chain employs TRBV9 and TRBJ2-5; TCRdb's D call, TRBD2, is unchecked because there is no DNA. Germline CDR1 and CDR2: SGDLS and YYNGEE. The CDR3 is 18 residues long. CDR3: CASSVGGLAGGVQETQYF.

The chain joins TRBV5-1 to TRBJ1-1; absent DNA, TCRdb's TRBD1 call cannot be checked. From germline, CDR1 is SGHRS and CDR2 YFSETQ. The CDR3 has 16 amino acids. The CDR3 loop reads CASTTGGFEKNTEAFF.

V gene TRBV27 combines with J gene TRBJ1-1. The germline gives CDR1 MNHEY, CDR2 SMNVEV (reference sequence). CDR3 length equals 15 residues. CDR3 in amino acids: CASSPEVGMNTEAFF.

This chain joins TRBV6-4 and TRBJ2-2. The CDR3 spans 13 residues. CDR1 and CDR2 (germline): MRHNA, SNTAGT. The CDR3 sequence is CASSDRDTGELFF.